Listed below are T cell receptor beta chains from one sample, sequenced in a study of blood T cells in healthy people across ages. TCRdb ran MiXCR on the 5' RACE reads and lists one entry per CDR3 protein. The sample holds more than 1,000,000 distinct CDR3 sequences, about 23% seen once. Separately, the same data were catalogued under a study of T cells of mothers and their children.

Sequencing was carried out using blood. These receptors were obtained from a girl aged 2-10 years in good health. CDR3s include the opening cysteine and the closing phenylalanine or tryptophan. D genes are given only for firm matches. Size is omitted from some rows. Given values are once, few, many or a class for expanded clones.

abundance: few
j_gene: TRBJ2-5
len: 14
d_gene: TRBD2
v_gene: TRBV7-3
CDR3aa: CASSRGLASETQYF
CDR3nt: TGTGCCAGCAGCCGAGGACTAGCTTCGGAGACCCAGTACTTC

abundance: -
j_gene: TRBJ1-1
len: 15
d_gene: -
v_gene: TRBV6-5
CDR3aa: CASSRPTGNEAEAFF
CDR3nt: TGTGCCAGCAGTCGGCCCACCGGGAACGAGGCTGAAGCTTTCTTT

abundance: -
j_gene: TRBJ2-5
len: 15
d_gene: TRBD2
v_gene: TRBV3-1
CDR3aa: CASSQVLGLGETQYF
CDR3nt: TGTGCCAGCAGCCAAGTTTTGGGACTAGGAGAGACCCAGTACTTC

abundance: -
j_gene: TRBJ2-3
len: 15
d_gene: -
v_gene: TRBV12-3/TRBV12-4
CDR3aa: CASSFVGIVTDTQYF
CDR3nt: TGTGCCAGCAGTTTTGTTGGGATCGTCACAGATACGCAGTATTTT

abundance: -
j_gene: TRBJ1-3
len: 18
d_gene: -
v_gene: TRBV3-1
CDR3aa: CASSQDLPHTFSGNTIYF
CDR3nt: TGTGCCAGCAGCCAAGATCTTCCGCACACGTTCTCTGGAAACACCATATATTTT

abundance: -
j_gene: TRBJ2-5
len: 13
d_gene: -
v_gene: TRBV6-5
CDR3aa: CASSSGFRETQYF
CDR3nt: TGTGCCAGCAGTTCAGGGTTCAGGGAGACCCAGTACTTC

abundance: -
j_gene: TRBJ1-4
len: 15
d_gene: -
v_gene: TRBV7-8
CDR3aa: CASRSRGATNEKLFF
CDR3nt: TGTGCCAGCAGATCTCGCGGGGCAACTAATGAAAAACTGTTTTTT

abundance: few
j_gene: TRBJ2-1
len: 15
d_gene: -
v_gene: TRBV6-5
CDR3aa: CASSYSFDQINEQFF
CDR3nt: TGTGCCAGCAGTTACTCGTTCGACCAAATCAATGAGCAGTTCTTC

abundance: -
j_gene: TRBJ2-1
len: 17
d_gene: TRBD1
v_gene: TRBV12-3/TRBV12-4
CDR3aa: CASSKTLGTGFFNEQFF
CDR3nt: TGTGCCAGCAGTAAGACTTTGGGGACAGGGTTTTTCAATGAGCAGTTCTTC

abundance: -
j_gene: TRBJ2-2
len: 18
d_gene: -
v_gene: TRBV12-3/TRBV12-4
CDR3aa: CASSLMAGDVLNTGELFF
CDR3nt: TGTGCCAGCAGTTTAATGGCAGGGGACGTATTAAATACCGGGGAGCTGTTTTTT

abundance: -
j_gene: TRBJ1-5
len: 13
d_gene: -
v_gene: TRBV9
CDR3aa: CASGGGFGQPQHF
CDR3nt: TGTGCCAGTGGGGGGGGTTTCGGGCAGCCCCAGCATTTT

abundance: few
j_gene: TRBJ1-6
len: 16
d_gene: -
v_gene: TRBV5-1
CDR3aa: CASSLLEGVGLSPLHF
CDR3nt: TGCGCCAGCAGCTTGCTCGAGGGGGTAGGACTTTCACCCCTCCACTTT

abundance: few
j_gene: TRBJ2-1
len: 14
d_gene: TRBD2
v_gene: TRBV5-1
CDR3aa: CASSLLAVYNEQFF
CDR3nt: TGCGCCAGCAGTCTACTAGCGGTTTACAATGAGCAGTTCTTC

abundance: many
j_gene: TRBJ2-4
len: 15
d_gene: TRBD1
v_gene: TRBV2
CDR3aa: CASSEGRGAKNIQYF
CDR3nt: TGTGCCAGCAGTGAAGGCAGGGGGGCCAAAAACATTCAGTACTTC

abundance: -
j_gene: TRBJ1-4
len: 16
d_gene: TRBD1
v_gene: TRBV20-1
CDR3aa: CSDPMTGLCANEKLFF
CDR3nt: TGCAGCGACCCAATGACAGGGCTCTGCGCTAATGAAAAACTGTTTTTT

abundance: -
j_gene: TRBJ1-4
len: 17
d_gene: -
v_gene: TRBV6-1
CDR3aa: CASSQMTPLATNEKLFF
CDR3nt: TGTGCCAGCAGCCAGATGACACCCCTTGCAACTAATGAAAAACTGTTTTTT

abundance: few
j_gene: TRBJ1-1
len: 15
d_gene: -
v_gene: TRBV6-1
CDR3aa: CASSEYAGPNTEAFF
CDR3nt: TGTGCCAGCAGTGAATATGCAGGGCCGAACACTGAAGCTTTCTTT

abundance: -
j_gene: TRBJ2-7
len: 15
d_gene: -
v_gene: TRBV21-1
CDR3aa: CASSKGLAGSYEQYF
CDR3nt: TGTGCCAGCAGCAAAGGACTAGCGGGCTCCTACGAGCAGTACTTC

abundance: -
j_gene: TRBJ2-2
len: 17
d_gene: TRBD2
v_gene: TRBV4-1
CDR3aa: CASSQVLGLVLTGELFF
CDR3nt: TGCGCCAGCAGCCAAGTATTGGGACTAGTTCTCACCGGGGAGCTGTTTTTT

abundance: -
j_gene: TRBJ2-1
len: 17
d_gene: TRBD2
v_gene: TRBV4-1
CDR3aa: CASSPNQRTSGRNEQFF
CDR3nt: TGCGCCAGCAGCCCCAACCAAAGGACTAGCGGGAGGAATGAGCAGTTCTTC

abundance: -
j_gene: TRBJ1-6
len: 15
d_gene: -
v_gene: TRBV12-3/TRBV12-4
CDR3aa: CASSWTEHQNSPLHF
CDR3nt: TGTGCCAGCAGTTGGACAGAACACCAAAATTCACCCCTCCACTTT

abundance: -
j_gene: TRBJ2-7
len: 18
d_gene: -
v_gene: TRBV5-1
CDR3aa: CASSPTALGDQRGYEQYF
CDR3nt: TGCGCCAGCAGCCCTACCGCCCTAGGGGACCAAAGGGGCTACGAGCAGTACTTC

abundance: once
j_gene: TRBJ2-1
len: 13
d_gene: -
v_gene: TRBV6-6
CDR3aa: CASSHSYPDEQFF
CDR3nt: TGTGCCAGCAGCCACTCTTATCCGGATGAGCAGTTCTTC

abundance: few
j_gene: TRBJ2-2
len: 12
d_gene: -
v_gene: TRBV10-3
CDR3aa: CAHSGATGELFF
CDR3nt: TGTGCGCACTCGGGGGCCACCGGGGAGCTGTTTTTT

abundance: few
j_gene: TRBJ1-2
len: 13
d_gene: -
v_gene: TRBV2
CDR3aa: CFGSAGVDYGYTF
CDR3nt: TGTTTCGGCAGCGCGGGGGTGGACTATGGCTACACCTTC

abundance: -
j_gene: TRBJ2-5
len: 15
d_gene: -
v_gene: TRBV10-2
CDR3aa: CASRPTFSGEETQYF
CDR3nt: TGCGCCAGCAGGCCTACCTTTAGCGGAGAAGAGACCCAGTACTTC

abundance: -
j_gene: TRBJ2-3
len: 14
d_gene: -
v_gene: TRBV12-3/TRBV12-4
CDR3aa: CASSLDRDADTQYF
CDR3nt: TGTGCCAGCAGTTTAGACAGGGATGCAGATACGCAGTATTTT

abundance: few
j_gene: TRBJ2-5
len: 14
d_gene: -
v_gene: TRBV15
CDR3aa: CATSSRDGQETQYF
CDR3nt: TGTGCCACCAGCAGCAGGGATGGGCAAGAGACCCAGTACTTC

abundance: few
j_gene: TRBJ2-2
len: 17
d_gene: -
v_gene: TRBV24-1
CDR3aa: CATSDPFSQDGGGELFF
CDR3nt: TGTGCCACCAGTGATCCCTTCAGCCAGGACGGGGGCGGGGAGCTGTTTTTT

abundance: -
j_gene: TRBJ2-1
len: 16
d_gene: TRBD2
v_gene: TRBV4-1
CDR3aa: CASRLTSGRDDNEQFF
CDR3nt: TGCGCCAGCAGATTAACTAGCGGGAGAGACGACAATGAGCAGTTCTTC

abundance: few
j_gene: TRBJ1-1
len: 15
d_gene: TRBD1
v_gene: TRBV5-6
CDR3aa: CASSGQGAQDTEAFF
CDR3nt: TGTGCCAGCAGCGGACAGGGGGCGCAGGACACTGAAGCTTTCTTT

abundance: few
j_gene: TRBJ2-1
len: 13
d_gene: -
v_gene: TRBV7-9
CDR3aa: CASRLTQGYEQFF
CDR3nt: TGTGCCAGCAGGCTTACTCAGGGCTATGAGCAGTTCTTC

abundance: -
j_gene: TRBJ2-5
len: 15
d_gene: TRBD1
v_gene: TRBV6-5
CDR3aa: CASSSGQVLQETQYF
CDR3nt: TGTGCCAGCAGTTCCGGACAGGTTCTCCAAGAGACCCAGTACTTC

abundance: -
j_gene: TRBJ2-1
len: 15
d_gene: -
v_gene: TRBV24-1
CDR3aa: CATSDGPGTNNEQFF
CDR3nt: TGTGCCACCAGTGACGGACCGGGAACCAACAATGAGCAGTTCTTC

abundance: -
j_gene: TRBJ2-7
len: 15
d_gene: TRBD2
v_gene: TRBV7-9
CDR3aa: CASSSTSGSLYEQYF
CDR3nt: TGTGCCAGCAGCTCGACTAGCGGGAGTCTGTACGAGCAGTACTTC

abundance: few
j_gene: TRBJ2-7
len: 15
d_gene: -
v_gene: TRBV15
CDR3aa: CATSRVGGLSYEQYF
CDR3nt: TGTGCCACCAGCAGAGTAGGGGGTCTCTCCTACGAGCAGTACTTC

abundance: -
j_gene: TRBJ1-5
len: 13
d_gene: -
v_gene: TRBV6-1
CDR3aa: CASSVQGDQPQHF
CDR3nt: TGTGCCAGCAGTGTCCAGGGAGACCAGCCCCAGCATTTT

abundance: -
j_gene: TRBJ2-1
len: 13
d_gene: -
v_gene: TRBV4-2
CDR3aa: CASSQFWRDEQFF
CDR3nt: TGTGCCAGCAGCCAGTTCTGGAGGGATGAGCAGTTCTTC

abundance: -
j_gene: TRBJ1-6
len: 14
d_gene: -
v_gene: TRBV18
CDR3aa: CASSPPGGDSPLHF
CDR3nt: TGTGCCAGCTCACCACCGGGGGGGGATTCACCCCTCCACTTT

abundance: -
j_gene: TRBJ2-5
len: 13
d_gene: -
v_gene: TRBV14
CDR3aa: CASSLYKSGTQYF
CDR3nt: TGTGCCAGCAGCCTATATAAGAGCGGGACCCAGTACTTC

abundance: -
j_gene: TRBJ1-5
len: 13
d_gene: -
v_gene: TRBV24-1
CDR3aa: CATSDRWSQPQRF
CDR3nt: TGTGCCACCAGTGATAGATGGAGTCAGCCCCAGCGTTTT

abundance: few
j_gene: TRBJ2-5
len: 12
d_gene: TRBD2
v_gene: TRBV7-2
CDR3aa: CASSFSAGGDYF
CDR3nt: TGTGCCAGCAGCTTCTCAGCGGGGGGGGACTACTTC

abundance: -
j_gene: TRBJ1-6
len: 18
d_gene: -
v_gene: TRBV6-1
CDR3aa: CASTKADGLSSYNSPLHF
CDR3nt: TGTGCCAGCACCAAAGCGGACGGATTGAGCTCCTATAATTCACCCCTCCACTTT

abundance: few
j_gene: TRBJ1-1
len: 12
d_gene: -
v_gene: TRBV7-9
CDR3aa: CASSGTEAEAFF
CDR3nt: TGTGCCAGCAGCGGTACAGAAGCTGAAGCTTTCTTT

abundance: -
j_gene: TRBJ1-6
len: 15
d_gene: TRBD1
v_gene: TRBV12-3/TRBV12-4
CDR3aa: CASTEDRVDNSPLHF
CDR3nt: TGTGCCAGTACAGAGGACAGGGTCGATAATTCACCCCTCCACTTT